This T cell receptor beta chain was found in a study of OX40 agonist ivuxolimab in advanced cancers. At the level of the study: Treatment of patients was with ivuxolimab, an agonistic anti-OX40 (CD134) antibody. Of mixed ages from about 20 to 85 and averaging roughly 60 years, the group was about 80% male.

Libraries were prepared by immunoSEQ multiplex PCR; TCRdb keeps only in-frame clonotypes and omits some of them. The repertoire consists of under 15,000 clones, with about 75% occurring once and the leading ten covering approximately 29%. This clone was detected ten times or more. Its antigen is as yet unknown. Study-wide findings and caveats: In the expanded peripheral T cells, antigen specificity was never determined. Average numbers of expanded clones were greater in CD8+ T cells than in CD4+.

Per the germline V gene, CDR1 is MDHEN and CDR2 is SYDVKM. The CDR3 extends over 15 amino acids. The ends lost 5 bases at V and 3 bases at J; junction bases unmatched: 6. This sequence was found in an adult with an advanced solid tumor such as melanoma, head and neck, liver or kidney cancer. This material consisted of CD4+ or CD8+ T cells sorted from blood, taken in a trial of the OX40 agonist ivuxolimab. The chain carries TRBV28 and TRBJ1-5, with TRBD1 identical over 8 bases. CDR3 region: CASSIYRGDNQPQHF. Here the CDR3 DNA reads TGTGCCAGCAGTATTTACAGGGGGGACAATCAGCCCCAGCATTTT.